This TCR beta chain comes out of a study of Ad26.COV2.S vaccination and SARS-CoV-2 variants. Treatment described: around 19 received Ad26.COV2.S at low or high dose, single or two shots; 5 received placebo; per-sample allocation not given. On day 63 after the first injection, vaccine and placebo recipients gave samples. V gave up 5 bases and J gave up 4 bases; unmatched junction bases: 10. Germline V gene sequence: CDR1 MNHEY, CDR2 SMNVEV (reference sequence). CDR3 length equals 16 residues. Measured with immunoSEQ multiplex PCR; TCRdb has only the in-frame clones, and not every one. The sample lists a few hundred thousand clones, around 87% seen once, with less than 4% in the top ten.

The gene calls are TRBV27 and TRBJ2-7, with TRBD2 matching over 11 bases. The sample consisted of peripheral blood, taken in a trial of Ad26.COV2.S vaccine versus placebo. This receptor was identified in a person aged 18 to 65 who received the Ad26.COV2.S COVID-19 vaccine or a placebo. The CDR3 spells CASSRTGTSGTYEQYF. DNA of the CDR3: TGTGCCAGCAGTAGGACCGGGACTAGCGGAACATACGAGCAGTACTTC.